This TCR beta chain originates from a study of T cell repertoires in cytomegalovirus infection (dated by TCRdb to the late 2010s). As for the study more broadly: Donor HLA type was relevant to the analysis, because carriage of CMV infection together with the matching HLA type was indicated by public TCR beta signatures. What the authors observed across the whole study: The ex vivo response was dominated by HLA-C-restricted CMV-specific TCR beta clonotypes, and the single most frequent clonotype in two of eight donors was supplied by these HLA-C-restricted clonotypes. Carriers of CMV infection plus the relevant HLA type were discriminated by the cumulative frequency of public TCR beta family members in the study cohort and in an independent approximately 350-donor cohort.

Instrument used: Illumina HiSeq 1500. TCRdb's own reprocessing of the public reads used fastp at Q25 and MiXCR and kept productive beta chains. Rows are combined by CDR3 protein, so each entry shows the most common genes and DNA. A total of hundreds of thousands of distinct CDR3 sequences appear in this sample, about 11% of them only once. The top ten constitute roughly 10% of the sample. CDR1 and CDR2, per the germline V gene, are SNHLY and FYNNEI. The trim is 4 bases for V and 3 bases for J, with a gap of 7 bases between the germline ends. The CDR3 starts with the cysteine, ends with the phenylalanine, and has 12 residues. Of all the DNA, just the CDR3 is kept, 36 bases in frame from base 1. This clonotype was seen many times. It has no known antigen specificity. No clone much larger than this one lies a single base away; base qualities are absent.

This TCR came from a human donor in good health (CMV status not recorded). Some clones in this sample may be carry-over from other donors' samples. Material for sequencing was PBMCs. The chain uses TRBV2 and TRBJ2-7, with TRBD1 as a weak D call on 5 bases. The encoded CDR3 is CASSGRGYEQYF. In nucleotide form, the sequence is TGTGCCAGCAGTGGAAGGGGCTACGAGCAGTACTTC.